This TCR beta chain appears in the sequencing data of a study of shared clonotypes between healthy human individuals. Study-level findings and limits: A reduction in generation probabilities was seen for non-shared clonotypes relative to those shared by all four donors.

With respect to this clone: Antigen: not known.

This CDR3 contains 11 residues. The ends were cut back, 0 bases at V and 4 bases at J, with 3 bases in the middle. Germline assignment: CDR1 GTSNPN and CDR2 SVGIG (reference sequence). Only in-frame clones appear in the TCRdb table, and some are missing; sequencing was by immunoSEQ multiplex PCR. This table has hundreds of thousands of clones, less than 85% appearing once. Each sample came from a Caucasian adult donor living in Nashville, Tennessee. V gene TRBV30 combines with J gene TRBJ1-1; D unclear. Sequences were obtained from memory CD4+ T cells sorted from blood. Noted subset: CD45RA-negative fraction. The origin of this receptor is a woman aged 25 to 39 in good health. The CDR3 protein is CAWSVGTEAFF. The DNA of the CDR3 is TGTGCCTGGAGTGTCGGCACTGAAGCTTTCTTT.